Presented here are 21 T cell receptor beta chains from one specimen sequenced in a study of blood T cell dynamics during melanoma immunotherapy (dated by TCRdb to about 2020). The library came from the immunoSEQ multiplex PCR assay. Drawn from immuneACCESS, this table holds only the in-frame rearrangements with V and J called that TCRdb kept. Clones are partly lost; checked studies trace under half to an unresolved V gene and leave the rest unexplained. Here the sample has 15,000 to 20,000 clones; 91% occur a single time. Of the sample, about 1.8% is held by the ten largest clones. The time point label, read with the paper, signifies: pre-treatment baseline. Sequences were derived from blood, sampled from a patient treated with checkpoint blockade. Receptor source: a human donor with melanoma.

CDR3 region: CASNLGGGLVGQPQHF. CDR3 DNA sequence: TGTGCCAGCAACTTGGGAGGGGGTTTGGTGGGACAGCCCCAGCATTTT. This sequence joins TRBV2 and TRBJ1-5; tentatively, D is TRBD1 (6 bases). Germline V CDR1 and CDR2: SNHLY, FYNNEI. This CDR3 region has 16 residues. Trimming took off 7 bases at V and 7 bases at J, with 23 bases between the two ends.

This clone came up once. The genes are TRBV5-1 and TRBJ1-3; perhaps TRBD1 as D (5 bases). This CDR3 comprises 14 residues. Germline lookup yields CDR1 SGHRS and CDR2 YFSETQ. The V gene lost 3 bases and the J gene lost 2 bases, with 9 bases spanning the gap. CDR3 amino acids: CASSSQGAGNTIYF. CDR3 nucleotide sequence: TGCGCCAGCAGCTCGCAGGGTGCTGGAAACACCATATATTTT.

The chain employs TRBV6-6 and TRBJ2-7; TRBD2 matches at 14 bases. Germline V CDR1 and CDR2: MNHNY, SVGAGI (reference sequence). The J segment lost 3 bases and the V segment lost 5 bases, leaving 0 bases of the junction unmatched. This CDR3 is 14 amino acids long. The CDR3 protein is CASSGTSGSYEQYF. The CDR3 DNA follows: TGTGCCAGCAGTGGGACTAGCGGGAGCTACGAGCAGTACTTC.

This sequence joins TRBV19 and TRBJ2-7; D perhaps matches TRBD2 (6 bases). This CDR3 has 14 amino acids. The germline V and J ends were trimmed by 3 bases and 6 bases, with 15 bases remaining between them. In germline, CDR1 is LNHDA, CDR2 SQIVND (reference sequence). CDR3 DNA: TGTGCCAGTAGTATGGGCCCTACGGGGGTCGAGCAGTACTTC. Amino acids: CASSMGPTGVEQYF.

The V gene is TRBV7-6, the J gene TRBJ2-5, with D possibly matching TRBD2 (6 bases). V was cut by 1 base and J by 9 bases, with 12 bases left in between. Germline-derived CDR1 and CDR2 are SGHVS and FNYEAQ. This CDR3 contains 13 residues. The CDR3 bases are TGTGCCAGCAGCTTAGAAAGGAGGGGACCCCAGTACTTC. This encodes CASSLERRGPQYF.

This clone was seen only once. The rearrangement uses TRBV5-5 and TRBJ1-5; 7 nucleotides line up with TRBD1. Trimming took 3 bases from V and 7 from J; bases not matched to a gene: 10. The CDR3 is made up of 15 amino acids. CDR1 is SGHKS and CDR2 is YYEKEE in the germline V gene (reference sequence). The CDR3 loop reads CASSWRQGSGQPQHF. CDR3 coding DNA: TGTGCCAGCAGCTGGAGACAGGGCTCGGGACAGCCCCAGCATTTT.

V and J are TRBV18 and TRBJ2-7, with D possibly being TRBD1 (5 bases). Trimming stripped 0 bases from V and 5 bases from J, with 11 bases between. CDR1 KGHSH and CDR2 LQKENI come from the germline V gene. The CDR3 loop spans 14 amino acids. The CDR3 reads CASSPPISRDEQYF. In DNA form, the CDR3 reads TGTGCCAGCTCACCACCGATCAGCAGGGACGAGCAGTACTTC.

The chain links TRBV5-1 to TRBJ2-7; D is ambiguous. Germline CDR1 is SGHRS and CDR2 is YFSETQ. The CDR3 has 13 residues. With 3 bases removed from V and 1 base from J, the gap between germline ends came to 8 bases. CDR3 nucleotides: TGCGCCAGCAGCTCTTACATTTCCTACGAGCAGTACTTC. Translating it yields CASSSYISYEQYF. Full variable domain (missing parts from reference TRBV5-1 and TRBJ2-7): KAGVTQTPRYLIKTRGQQVTLSCSPISGHRSVSWYQQTPGQGLQFLFEYFSETQRNKGNFPGRFSGRQFSNSRSEMNVSTLELGDSALYLCASSSYISYEQYFGPGTRLTVT.

The chain joins TRBV29-1 to TRBJ2-7; 9 nucleotides agree with TRBD1. Germline assignment: CDR1 SQVTM and CDR2 ANQGSEA. This CDR3 region has 12 residues. V lost 6 bases to trimming and J lost 5 bases; unmatched junction nucleotides: 5. CDR3: CSVGGQGNEQYF. In DNA form, the CDR3 reads TGCAGCGTCGGGGGACAGGGAAACGAGCAGTACTTC.

The chain recombines TRBV5-4 with TRBJ2-5, with D possibly TRBD1 on 6 matching bases. The ends were cut back, 4 bases at V and 7 bases at J, with 11 bases in the middle. The CDR3 runs to 12 residues. Germline V CDR1 and CDR2: SGHNT, YYREEE (reference sequence). The CDR3 DNA is TGTGCCAGCAGCCCCACCAGGGGGACCCAGTACTTC. Translated: CASSPTRGTQYF.

The chain couples TRBV30 to TRBJ1-1; D is ambiguous. The length of the CDR3 is 13 residues. Germline V gives CDR1 GTSNPN, CDR2 SVGIG (reference sequence). The V end lost 3 bases, the J end lost 1 base, and 9 bases lay between the germline ends. The CDR3 DNA reads as TGTGCCTGGAGCGAGGGCTGGAACACTGAAGCTTTCTTT. Translating it yields CAWSEGWNTEAFF.

The chain joins TRBV7-9 to TRBJ2-3; D is ambiguous. Germline values: CDR1 SEHNR, CDR2 FQNEAQ (reference sequence). The CDR3 has 13 amino acids. Trimming cost V 5 bases and J 6 bases, with 12 bases left between them. The CDR3: CASSPFLGDTQYF. CDR3 nucleotides: TGTGCCAGCAGCCCGTTTTTGGGGGATACGCAGTATTTT.

This rearrangement joins TRBV7-2 to TRBJ2-2; 10 positions agree with TRBD1. The germline CDR1 and CDR2 sequences are SGHTA and FQGNSA. The V gene end was trimmed by 3 bases and the J gene end by 7 bases; junction bases not matched to a gene: 2. The CDR3 has 14 residues. CDR3 coding DNA: TGTGCCAGCAGCTTGACAGGGGGCAGCGGGGAGCTGTTTTTT. Translating it yields CASSLTGGSGELFF.

The chain links TRBV19 to TRBJ1-4, with 9 bases lining up with TRBD1. Germline V gene lookup returns CDR1 LNHDA and CDR2 SQIVND (reference sequence). CDR3 length equals 16 residues. Germline trimming cut 5 bases from V and 7 bases from J; bases unmatched to any gene: 11. CDR3: CASSPESGQGFEKLFF. DNA of the CDR3: TGTGCCAGTAGTCCGGAATCGGGACAGGGATTTGAAAAACTGTTTTTT.

V and J are TRBV9 and TRBJ1-4, with TRBD1 matching over 8 bases. Looked up from germline, CDR1 is SGDLS and CDR2 is YYNGEE. V lost 0 bases, J lost 8 bases, and 3 bases stayed unmatched. There are 14 residues in the CDR3. CDR3 bases: TGTGCCAGCAGCGTAGACCAGGGGGCCGAAAAACTGTTTTTT. This gives the protein CASSVDQGAEKLFF.

The chain combines TRBV7-9 with TRBJ1-4; weak D call: TRBD1 (6 bases). Germline V gene data show CDR1 as SEHNR and CDR2 as FQNEAQ (reference sequence). There are 16 residues in the CDR3. V was pared by 5 bases and J by 5 bases, with 18 bases between. CDR3 DNA sequence: TGTGCCAGCAGCACGCTTACCGGGACACTAAATGAAAAACTGTTTTTT. Amino acid sequence: CASSTLTGTLNEKLFF.

The chain carries TRBV7-2 and TRBJ1-1; D is uncertain. The length of the CDR3 is 14 residues. V lost 1 base, J lost 4 bases, and 10 bases lay in between. The germline gives CDR1 SGHTA, CDR2 FQGNSA. CDR3 sequence: CASSLVKGITEAFF. CDR3 nucleotide sequence: TGTGCCAGCAGCTTAGTAAAAGGGATCACTGAAGCTTTCTTT.

The chain carries TRBV27 and TRBJ2-1; TRBD2 matches 7 bases. CDR3 length: 16 amino acids. The V and J ends lost 3 bases and 3 bases, in that order; junction bases with no gene match: 8. Germline-derived CDR1 and CDR2 are MNHEY and SMNVEV (reference sequence). Here the CDR3 reads CASSFGSGGGYNEQFF. The CDR3 DNA sequence: TGTGCCAGCAGTTTCGGGTCGGGGGGAGGCTACAATGAGCAGTTCTTC.

The chain carries TRBV19 and TRBJ2-5; no clear D gene. With the DNA end fitting TRBJ2-7 better, the J assignment may be wrong. Germline V gene data show CDR1 as LNHDA and CDR2 as SQIVND (reference sequence). The CDR3 loop spans 13 amino acids. The CDR3 DNA follows: TGTGCCAGTAGTCGCGAGAACAGCTACGAGCAGTACTTC. This gives the protein CASSRENSYEQYF.

The chain employs TRBV2 and TRBJ1-4; D is unresolved. Trimming took off 6 bases at V and 7 bases at J, with 21 bases between the two ends. The CDR3 is made up of 16 amino acids. Looked up from germline, CDR1 is SNHLY and CDR2 is FYNNEI. CDR3 loop: CASRVYGVLAGEKLFF. The CDR3 nucleotides are TGTGCCAGCAGGGTTTACGGGGTGTTGGCAGGTGAAAAACTGTTTTTT.

The rearrangement uses TRBV6-1 and TRBJ1-1; 8 nucleotides align to TRBD1. Per germline, CDR1 MNHNS and CDR2 SASEGT. V shed 8 bases and J 1 base; nucleotides not matched to a gene: 9. This CDR3 contains 15 residues. CDR3 in amino acids: CASDPRGPRNTEAFF. The CDR3, as DNA: TGTGCCAGCGACCCCAGGGGGCCAAGGAACACTGAAGCTTTCTTT.